The clone carrying this TCR beta chain turned up a few times. Its specificity is not known. Alongside CTLA-4 blockade with ipilimumab, patients with chemo-refractory metastatic non-small-cell lung cancer received focal radiation. The entry originates in a study of radiotherapy plus CTLA-4 blockade in lung cancer. Study-wide results and limits: TCR clones originating in tumors grew in number in blood after radiotherapy plus ipilimumab.

Measured with immunoSEQ multiplex PCR; TCRdb has only the in-frame clones, and not every one. The table has tens of thousands of clones, roughly four fifths seen once; the top ten hold 0.65% to 0.9%. CDR1 SNHLY and CDR2 FYNNEI come from the germline V gene. The CDR3 is made up of 15 amino acids. Losses at the gene ends were 2 bases for V and 0 bases for J; bases not matched to a gene: 3. V is TRBV2 and J is TRBJ2-7; 8 bases are shared with TRBD2. Sample: peripheral blood, taken from a patient treated with radiotherapy plus ipilimumab. This receptor was identified in a human donor with non-small cell lung cancer who had stable disease on radiotherapy plus ipilimumab. The CDR3 sequence is CASSEQTSDSYEQYF. The CDR3 region has the DNA TGTGCCAGCAGTGAACAGACTAGCGACTCCTACGAGCAGTACTTC.